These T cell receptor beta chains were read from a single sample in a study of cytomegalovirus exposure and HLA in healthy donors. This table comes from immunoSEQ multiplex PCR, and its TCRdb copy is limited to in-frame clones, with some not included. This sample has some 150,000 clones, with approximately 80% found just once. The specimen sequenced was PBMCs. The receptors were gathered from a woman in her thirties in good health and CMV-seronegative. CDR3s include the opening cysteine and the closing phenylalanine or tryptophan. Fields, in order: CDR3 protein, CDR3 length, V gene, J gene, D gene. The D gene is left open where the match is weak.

cdr3_aa: CASSSPRERQDTDTQYF
cdr3_length: 17
v_call: TRBV28
j_call: TRBJ2-3
d_call: -

cdr3_aa: CASRGGDATENTEAFF
cdr3_length: 16
v_call: TRBV19
j_call: TRBJ1-1
d_call: -

cdr3_aa: CASRLGTHYYGYTF
cdr3_length: 14
v_call: TRBV19
j_call: TRBJ1-2
d_call: -

cdr3_aa: CASSRGLRVDTGELFF
cdr3_length: 16
v_call: TRBV4-3
j_call: TRBJ2-2
d_call: -

cdr3_aa: CASSPRTGDYNEQFF
cdr3_length: 15
v_call: TRBV18
j_call: TRBJ2-1
d_call: TRBD1

cdr3_aa: CASSLDSGTGVIGYTF
cdr3_length: 16
v_call: TRBV11-2
j_call: TRBJ1-2
d_call: TRBD1

cdr3_aa: CASSARTDYGYTF
cdr3_length: 13
v_call: TRBV9
j_call: TRBJ1-2
d_call: -

cdr3_aa: CASSQVESGTPSYEQYF
cdr3_length: 17
v_call: TRBV4-2
j_call: TRBJ2-7
d_call: -

cdr3_aa: CASSFELQGEKLFF
cdr3_length: 14
v_call: TRBV5-1
j_call: TRBJ1-4
d_call: -

cdr3_aa: CASSESYSGNTIYF
cdr3_length: 14
v_call: TRBV5-1
j_call: TRBJ1-3
d_call: -

cdr3_aa: CASSASPGQGETQYF
cdr3_length: 15
v_call: TRBV7-2
j_call: TRBJ2-5
d_call: TRBD1

cdr3_aa: CASSLNVPGQVDTEAFF
cdr3_length: 17
v_call: TRBV18
j_call: TRBJ1-1
d_call: TRBD1

cdr3_aa: CASSLGIDYGYTF
cdr3_length: 13
v_call: TRBV28
j_call: TRBJ1-2
d_call: -

cdr3_aa: CASSVMASGAETQYF
cdr3_length: 15
v_call: TRBV9
j_call: TRBJ2-5
d_call: TRBD2

cdr3_aa: CASSVYAGAEAFF
cdr3_length: 13
v_call: TRBV19
j_call: TRBJ1-1
d_call: -

cdr3_aa: CASGDRSSDTQYF
cdr3_length: 13
v_call: TRBV28
j_call: TRBJ2-3
d_call: TRBD1

cdr3_aa: CATSLDLNNEQFF
cdr3_length: 13
v_call: TRBV15
j_call: TRBJ2-1
d_call: -

cdr3_aa: CASSEFMRTDPYEQYF
cdr3_length: 16
v_call: TRBV25-1
j_call: TRBJ2-7
d_call: -

cdr3_aa: CASSPREVGEKLFF
cdr3_length: 14
v_call: TRBV19
j_call: TRBJ1-4
d_call: -

cdr3_aa: CASSLIGRQANTEAFF
cdr3_length: 16
v_call: TRBV28
j_call: TRBJ1-1
d_call: -

cdr3_aa: CASSVAAGVVYEQYF
cdr3_length: 15
v_call: TRBV9
j_call: TRBJ2-7
d_call: TRBD2

cdr3_aa: CAISESKAGGYEQYF
cdr3_length: 15
v_call: TRBV10-3
j_call: TRBJ2-7
d_call: TRBD2

cdr3_aa: CASSLLVYRGPIF
cdr3_length: 13
v_call: TRBV7-8
j_call: TRBJ2-1
d_call: TRBD1